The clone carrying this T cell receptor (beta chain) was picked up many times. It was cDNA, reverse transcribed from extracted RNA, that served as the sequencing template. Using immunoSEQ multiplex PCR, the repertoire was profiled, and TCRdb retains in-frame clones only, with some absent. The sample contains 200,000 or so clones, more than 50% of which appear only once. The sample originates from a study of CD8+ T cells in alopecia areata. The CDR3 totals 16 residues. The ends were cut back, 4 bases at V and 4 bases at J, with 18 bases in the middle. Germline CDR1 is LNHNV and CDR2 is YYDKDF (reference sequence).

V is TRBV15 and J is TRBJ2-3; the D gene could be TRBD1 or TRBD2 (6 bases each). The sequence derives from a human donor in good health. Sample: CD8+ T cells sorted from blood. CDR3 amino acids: CATSKARGRGSDTQYF. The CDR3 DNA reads TGTGCCACCAGCAAAGCACGGGGGCGGGGATCAGATACGCAGTATTTT.